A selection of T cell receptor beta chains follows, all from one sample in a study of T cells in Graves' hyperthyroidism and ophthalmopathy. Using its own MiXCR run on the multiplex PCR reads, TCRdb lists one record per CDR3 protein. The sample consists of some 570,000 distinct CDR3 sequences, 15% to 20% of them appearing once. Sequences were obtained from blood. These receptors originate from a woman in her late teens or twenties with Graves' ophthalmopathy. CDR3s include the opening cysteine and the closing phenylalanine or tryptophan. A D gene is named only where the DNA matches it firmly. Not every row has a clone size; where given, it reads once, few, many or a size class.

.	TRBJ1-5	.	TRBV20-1	TGCAGTGCTAGAGCAAGGGTCGGTCAGCCCCAGCATTTT	CSARARVGQPQHF
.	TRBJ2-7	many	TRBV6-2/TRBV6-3	TGTGCCAGCAGTTACTCCAAGCAGTACGAGCAGTACTTC	CASSYSKQYEQYF
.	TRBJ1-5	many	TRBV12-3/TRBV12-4	TGTGCCAGCAGTTTCCCTGGTCAGCCCCAGCATTTT	CASSFPGQPQHF
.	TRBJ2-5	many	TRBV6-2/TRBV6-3	TGTGCCAGCAGTTACTCGACGGGCCAAGAGACCCAGTACTTC	CASSYSTGQETQYF
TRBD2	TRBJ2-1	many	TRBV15	TGTGCCACCAGCCCCCGTGGGGGCACTAGCGGGGGGGCTTACAATGAGCAGTTCTTC	CATSPRGGTSGGAYNEQFF
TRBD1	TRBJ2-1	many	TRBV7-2	TGTGCCAGCAGCTCCGACAGGGGGACGGGGCAGTTCTTC	CASSSDRGTGQFF
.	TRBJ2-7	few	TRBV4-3	TGCGCCAGCAGCCAAGAGTCTAAACTCCTCTTCTACGAGCAGTACTTC	CASSQESKLLFYEQYF
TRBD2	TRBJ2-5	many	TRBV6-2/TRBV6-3	TGTGCCAGCAGCTCGACTAGCGGTTGGGGGGAGACCCAGTACTTC	CASSSTSGWGETQYF
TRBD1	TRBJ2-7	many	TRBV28	TGTGCCAGCAGAAACAGGGGGCCAGGGGTGCAGTACTTC	CASRNRGPGVQYF
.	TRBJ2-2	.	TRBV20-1	TGCAGTGCTAGAGAGCCAGCGAACACCGGGGAGCTGTTTTTT	CSAREPANTGELFF
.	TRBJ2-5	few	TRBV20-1	TGCAGTGCTAGACCTTTTATTCAGACCTCCCAAGAGACCCAGTACTTC	CSARPFIQTSQETQYF
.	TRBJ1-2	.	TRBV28	TGTGCCAGCAGCTCAATTCGGTGGGACAAAAGAACTAACTATGGCTACACCTTC	CASSSIRWDKRTNYGYTF
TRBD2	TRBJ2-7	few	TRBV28	TGTGCCACCGATAGCAGGGAGGGATCCTACGAGCAGTACTTC	CATDSREGSYEQYF
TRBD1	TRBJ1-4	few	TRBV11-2	TGTGCCAGCAGCTTAGTGGGTCAGGGGGCGTCGGATGAAAAACTGTTTTTT	CASSLVGQGASDEKLFF
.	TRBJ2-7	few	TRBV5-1	TGCGCCAGCAGCGCCGGGGCCAAAAAATACGAGCAGTACTTC	CASSAGAKKYEQYF
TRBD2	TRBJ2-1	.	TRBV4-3	TGCGCCAGCAGCCAAGGCGGGGGGAATCAGGGTGAGCAGTTCTTC	CASSQGGGNQGEQFF
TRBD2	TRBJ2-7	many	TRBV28	TGTGCCAGCAGTTTCACTAGCGGGGGGGCGCGGGAGCAGTACTTC	CASSFTSGGAREQYF
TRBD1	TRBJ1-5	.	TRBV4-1	TGCGCCAGCAGCCAACAACGGGACAGCTATCAGCCCCAGCATTTT	CASSQQRDSYQPQHF
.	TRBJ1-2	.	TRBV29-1	TGCAGCGTTGGATCAGGGCGAGTCTATGGCTACACCTTC	CSVGSGRVYGYTF
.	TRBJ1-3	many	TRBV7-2	TGTGCCAGCAGCTCCTTTTACCGGGAGGGCCCTTCTGGAAACACCATATATTTT	CASSSFYREGPSGNTIYF
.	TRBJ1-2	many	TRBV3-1	TGTGCCAGCAGCCAAGACACACCGATCTATGGCTACACCTTC	CASSQDTPIYGYTF
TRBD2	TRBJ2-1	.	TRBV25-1	TGTGCCAGCAGTGAATCGGGACTAGCTGGTATACATGAGCAGTTCTTC	CASSESGLAGIHEQFF
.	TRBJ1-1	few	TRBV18	TGTGCCAGCTCACCTCAGGGGTACACTGAAGCTTTCTTT	CASSPQGYTEAFF
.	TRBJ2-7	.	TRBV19	TGTGCCAGTAGTATTGGGGACGGAATCGTCTACGAGCAGTACTTC	CASSIGDGIVYEQYF
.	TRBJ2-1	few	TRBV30	TGTGCCTGGAGAGTCCGTCTCTCCTACAATGAGCAGTTCTTC	CAWRVRLSYNEQFF
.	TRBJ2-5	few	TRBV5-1	TGCGCCAGCAGCTTCAGATGGGCAGAAGAGACCCAGTACTTC	CASSFRWAEETQYF
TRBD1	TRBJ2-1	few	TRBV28	TGTGCCAGCAGTTTTGAGGGGGCGCCAGTCTACAATGAGCAGTTCTTC	CASSFEGAPVYNEQFF
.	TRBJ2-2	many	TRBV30	TGTGCCTGGGCGAGCCCCTTGGGCGGGGTGCTCACCGGGGAGCTGTTTTTT	CAWASPLGGVLTGELFF
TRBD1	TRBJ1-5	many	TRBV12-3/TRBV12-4	TGTGCCAGCAGTTTATCGACAGGGATTCAGCCCCAGCATTTT	CASSLSTGIQPQHF
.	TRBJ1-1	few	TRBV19	TGTGCCAGTAGTATAGATCTCGACACTGAAGCTTTCTTT	CASSIDLDTEAFF
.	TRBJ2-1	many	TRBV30	TGTGCCTGGAGTCCGGACAGTAATGAGCAGTTCTTC	CAWSPDSNEQFF
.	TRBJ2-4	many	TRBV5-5	TGTGCCAGCAGCTTGGGGGGGCCCCCAAACATTCAGTACTTC	CASSLGGPPNIQYF
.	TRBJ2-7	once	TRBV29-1	TGCAGCGTCGAGACAGGTGAAGGCTACGAGCAGTACTTC	CSVETGEGYEQYF
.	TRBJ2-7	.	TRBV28	TGTGCCAGCAGGCCAGGGGACGGCTCCTACGAGCAGTACTTC	CASRPGDGSYEQYF
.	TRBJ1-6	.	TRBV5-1	TGCGCCAGCAGCTCGACCCAAGGAGTTTCACCCCTCCACTTT	CASSSTQGVSPLHF
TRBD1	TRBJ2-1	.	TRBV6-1	TGTGCCAGCAGTGAGGACAGGGGTTTCTACAATGAGCAGTTCTTC	CASSEDRGFYNEQFF
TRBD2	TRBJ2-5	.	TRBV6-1	TGTGCCAGCACTGGCGGGGGGGTCGGGGAGACCCAGTACTTC	CASTGGGVGETQYF
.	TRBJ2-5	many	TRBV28	.	CASSSSVAKGFQETQYF
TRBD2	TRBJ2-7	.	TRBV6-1	TGTGCCAGCAGTGGACTAGCGGGAGGCCACGAGCAGTACTTC	CASSGLAGGHEQYF
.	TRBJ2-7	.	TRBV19	TGTGCCAGTAGTCCCTTGGCAGGGTCACAGGACGAGCAGTACTTC	CASSPLAGSQDEQYF
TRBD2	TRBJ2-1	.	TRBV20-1	TGCAGTGCTAGGGTTGTGGGACTAGCGGGAGGACCCTACAATGAGCAGTTCTTC	CSARVVGLAGGPYNEQFF
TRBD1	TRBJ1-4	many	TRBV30	TGTGCCTGGAGTCAGGACAGGGGTGCCGAAAAACTGTTTTTT	CAWSQDRGAEKLFF
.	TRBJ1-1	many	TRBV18	TGTGCCAGCTCACCACCGGGTATAAGGGGGGGAACTGAAGCTTTCTTT	CASSPPGIRGGTEAFF
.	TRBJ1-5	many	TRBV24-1	TGTGCCACCAGTGATCCTCGTGGAGCGGAGCCCCAGCATTTT	CATSDPRGAEPQHF
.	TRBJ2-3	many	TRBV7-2	TGTGCCAGCAGCCCGGACCAGGGGACAGATACGCAGTATTTT	CASSPDQGTDTQYF
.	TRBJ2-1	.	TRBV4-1	TGCGCCAGCAGCCAGGAAATTAGTAATGAGCAGTTCTTC	CASSQEISNEQFF
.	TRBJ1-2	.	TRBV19	TGTGCCGGAGAGGACAGTACTGGCTACACCTTC	CAGEDSTGYTF
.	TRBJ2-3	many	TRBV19	TGTGCCAGTAGCCCTCGGAGAGAGCAAGGAGATACGCAGTATTTT	CASSPRREQGDTQYF
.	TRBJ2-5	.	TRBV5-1	TGCGCCAGCGGCCAGACGGGACACGTTGCTAAAGAGACCCAGTACTTC	CASGQTGHVAKETQYF
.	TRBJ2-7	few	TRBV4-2	TGTGCCAGCGGTTCCGGTACAGGGCCCTACGAGCAGTACTTC	CASGSGTGPYEQYF
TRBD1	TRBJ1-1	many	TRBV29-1	TGCAGCGTTGAAGCCGGGACAGCAAGCGGTGAAGCTTTCTTT	CSVEAGTASGEAFF
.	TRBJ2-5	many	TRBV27	TGTGCCAGCAGTTTGTTCGGGAGCCCACAAGAGACCCAGTACTTC	CASSLFGSPQETQYF
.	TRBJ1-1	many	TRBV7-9	TGTGCCAGCAGCTTAGCGGGCAGTCCGAACACTGAAGCTTTCTTT	CASSLAGSPNTEAFF
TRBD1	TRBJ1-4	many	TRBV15	TGTGCCACCTCACAGGGGGCGGGTGAAAAACTGTTTTTT	CATSQGAGEKLFF
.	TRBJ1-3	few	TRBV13	TGTGCCAGCAGCGTACGGACAGCCTCTGGAAACACCATATATTTT	CASSVRTASGNTIYF
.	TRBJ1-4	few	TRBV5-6	TGTGCCAGCAGCTTGGGGCCCTTGAATGAAAAACTGTTTTTT	CASSLGPLNEKLFF
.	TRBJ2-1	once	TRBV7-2	TGTGCCAGCAGCTTAGACCCCAGCTACAATGAGCAGTTCTTC	CASSLDPSYNEQFF
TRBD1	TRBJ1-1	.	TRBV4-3	TGCGCCAGCAGCCTGGGACAGGGACTAAGAAACGAAGCTTTCTTT	CASSLGQGLRNEAFF
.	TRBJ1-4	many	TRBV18	TGTGCCAGCTCACCACGGACAGTTGCAACTAATGAAAAACTGTTTTTT	CASSPRTVATNEKLFF
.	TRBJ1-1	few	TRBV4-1	TGCGCCAGCAGCCAAGATAAAGGGTCGGGAACTGAAGCTTTCTTT	CASSQDKGSGTEAFF